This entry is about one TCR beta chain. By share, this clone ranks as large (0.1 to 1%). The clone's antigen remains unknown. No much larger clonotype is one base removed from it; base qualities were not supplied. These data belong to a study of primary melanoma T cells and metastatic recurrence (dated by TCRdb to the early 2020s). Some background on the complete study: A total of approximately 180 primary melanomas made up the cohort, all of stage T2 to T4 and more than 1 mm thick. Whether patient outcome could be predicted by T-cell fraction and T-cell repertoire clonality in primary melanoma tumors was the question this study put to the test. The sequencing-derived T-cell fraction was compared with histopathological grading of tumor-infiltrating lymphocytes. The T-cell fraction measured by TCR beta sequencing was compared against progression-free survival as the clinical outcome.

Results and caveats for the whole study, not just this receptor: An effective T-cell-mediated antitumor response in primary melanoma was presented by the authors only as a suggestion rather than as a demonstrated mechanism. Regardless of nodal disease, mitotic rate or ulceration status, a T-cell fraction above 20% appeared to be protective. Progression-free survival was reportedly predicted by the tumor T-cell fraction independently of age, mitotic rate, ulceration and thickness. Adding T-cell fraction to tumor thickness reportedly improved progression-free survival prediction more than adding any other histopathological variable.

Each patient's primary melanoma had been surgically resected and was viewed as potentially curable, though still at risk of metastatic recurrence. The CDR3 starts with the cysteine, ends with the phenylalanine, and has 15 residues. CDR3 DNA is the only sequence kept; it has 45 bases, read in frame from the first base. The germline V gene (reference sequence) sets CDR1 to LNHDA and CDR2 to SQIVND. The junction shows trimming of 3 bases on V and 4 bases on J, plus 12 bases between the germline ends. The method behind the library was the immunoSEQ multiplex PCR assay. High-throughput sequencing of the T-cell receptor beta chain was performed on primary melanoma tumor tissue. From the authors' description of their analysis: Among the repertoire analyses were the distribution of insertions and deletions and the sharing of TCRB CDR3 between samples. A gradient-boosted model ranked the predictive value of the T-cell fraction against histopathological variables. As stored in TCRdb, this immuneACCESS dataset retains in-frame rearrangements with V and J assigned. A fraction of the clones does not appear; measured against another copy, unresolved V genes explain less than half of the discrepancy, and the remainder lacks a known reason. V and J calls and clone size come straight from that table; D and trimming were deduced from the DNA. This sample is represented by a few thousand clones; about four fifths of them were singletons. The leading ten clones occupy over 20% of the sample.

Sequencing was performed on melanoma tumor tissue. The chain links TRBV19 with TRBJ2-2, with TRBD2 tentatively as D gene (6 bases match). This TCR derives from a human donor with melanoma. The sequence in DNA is TGTGCCAGTAGTATCATGGGGACTGCCACCGGGGAGCTGTTTTTT. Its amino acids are CASSIMGTATGELFF.